This T cell receptor (beta chain) is from a study of blood T cell repertoires in COVID-19. Study at large: Samples of COVID-19 (acute and convalescent) were obtained from the United States, Italy and Spain. PBMCs, B-cell-depleted T cells, or T cells were the source of the cDNA or gDNA that made up the material.

Original methodology: From reference gene primer amplification, estimates of nucleated cell counts were derived. Clones were sequenced by immunoSEQ multiplex PCR, and TCRdb holds only the in-frame ones, with some missing. V and J calls and clone size are copied from that table; D and trimming were computed from the DNA. This sample has around 70,000 clones, with 84% found just once. J gave up 0 bases and V 5 bases, and 16 bases lay outside the gene matches. Germline CDR1 and CDR2: SGHVS and FNYEAQ. This CDR3 comprises 20 residues. The V and J genes are TRBV7-6 and TRBJ2-1; 10 nucleotides align to TRBD2. Sequencing used peripheral blood. This TCR was sampled from an older man with acute or convalescent COVID-19. CDR3 nucleotide sequence: TGTGCCAGCAGCGGCGCTCAGGGGCTAGCGGGAGAGATCTCCTACAATGAGCAGTTCTTC. Protein product: CASSGAQGLAGEISYNEQFF. The complete variable domain, with remaining parts taken from reference TRBV7-6 and TRBJ2-1, reads GAGVSQSPRYKVTKRGQDVALRCDPISGHVSLYWYRQALGQGPEFLTYFNYEAQQDKSGLPNDRFSAERPEGSISTLTIQRTEQRDSAMYRCASSGAQGLAGEISYNEQFFGPGTRLTVL.